Sequencing of this T cell receptor (beta chain) was carried out in a study of T cells expressing NK-cell markers. The overall study: The sequencing cohort of eight donors included seven HCMV-seropositive individuals and one seronegative individual. General study results and limits: The dominant NKG2C+ clonotypes represented about 1.0-7.5% of CD8+ T cells in over 5 donors. The CD3+CD56-NKG2C+ fraction of a few donors was likewise dominated by these clonotypes.

The CDR3 loop spans 15 amino acids. CDR1 PRHDT and CDR2 FYEKMQ come from the germline V gene (reference sequence). In the case of this clonotype: What it recognizes is unknown.

TCRdb re-called the 5' RACE reads and catalogs CDR3 proteins one per entry, DNA excluded. In all, the sample yields some 140,000 distinct CDR3 sequences. Input material: blood T cells: a sorted CD56 or NKG2C T cell subset, CD4+ or CD8+ T cells, or bulk PBMC T cells (not recorded which). This receptor was obtained from a woman in her 50s in good health. The V gene is TRBV13, the J gene TRBJ2-1; absent DNA, TCRdb's TRBD1 call cannot be checked. The CDR3 sequence is CASVRLGTGNNEQFF.